This T cell receptor (beta chain) was sequenced in a study of Ad26.COV2.S vaccination and SARS-CoV-2 variants. Study as a whole: Intramuscularly, Ad26.COV2.S was given either once or twice, 56 days apart. Points from the study as a whole: In TCR breadth and depth analyses, total T cell responses may have been underestimated.

Germline-derived CDR1 and CDR2 are MNHEY and SVGEGT. The CDR3 contains 14 residues. V lost 7 bases, J lost 2 bases, and 14 bases lay in between. The treatment is: some 19 received Ad26.COV2.S at low or high dose, single or two shots; about 5 received placebo; per-sample allocation not given. The samples date from day 63 after the first vaccine or placebo injection. Details on this clone: Antigen specificity is unknown.

Produced via immunoSEQ multiplex PCR; TCRdb's table is partial and in-frame only. The repertoire holds about 680,000 clones, with roughly nine tenths as singletons. The chain recombines TRBV6-2 or TRBV6-3 with TRBJ1-2, with unresolved D. The specimen comprised peripheral blood, sampled in a trial of Ad26.COV2.S vaccine versus placebo. The source is a person aged 18 to 59 who received the Ad26.COV2.S COVID-19 vaccine or a placebo. The CDR3 DNA follows: TGTGCCAGCACCCCGAAAAGAGCAAACTATGGCTACACCTTC. This codes for CASTPKRANYGYTF.